This TCR beta chain was recovered during a study of radiotherapy plus CTLA-4 blockade in lung cancer. The overall study: Objective responses were observed in approximately 20% of patients, and disease control was achieved by approximately 34%. Overall study findings and caveats: In blood, tumor-derived TCR clones expanded after radiotherapy plus ipilimumab. Strongest reported response predictors: early blood clone changes and post-radiation interferon-beta.

This clone appeared a few times. No antigen is known for it. TCRdb's table, derived via immunoSEQ multiplex PCR, lists solely in-frame clones and lacks some. The repertoire consists of tens of thousands of clones, with around 87% occurring once and the leading ten covering over 0.75%. Receiving focal radiation plus CTLA-4 blockade with ipilimumab were patients who had chemo-refractory metastatic non-small-cell lung cancer. V was trimmed by 9 bases and J by 6 bases, leaving 13 bases between them. Per the germline V gene, CDR1 is LNHDA and CDR2 is SQIVND (reference sequence). This CDR3 spans 12 amino acids.

V is TRBV19 and J is TRBJ2-3; TRBD1 is a possible D gene (5 bases). The sequencing used peripheral blood, collected from a patient treated with radiotherapy plus ipilimumab. The source is a human donor with non-small cell lung cancer who had stable disease on radiotherapy plus ipilimumab. CDR3 residues: CASRQSGDTQYF. The CDR3 DNA follows: TGTGCCAGCAGACAGTCCGGGGATACGCAGTATTTT. The variable domain in full, with the rest retrieved from reference TRBV19 and TRBJ2-3, is DGGITQSPKYLFRKEGQNVTLSCEQNLNHDAMYWYRQDPGQGLRLIYYSQIVNDFQKGDIAEGYSVSREKKESFPLTVTSAQKNPTAFYLCASRQSGDTQYFGPGTRLTVL.